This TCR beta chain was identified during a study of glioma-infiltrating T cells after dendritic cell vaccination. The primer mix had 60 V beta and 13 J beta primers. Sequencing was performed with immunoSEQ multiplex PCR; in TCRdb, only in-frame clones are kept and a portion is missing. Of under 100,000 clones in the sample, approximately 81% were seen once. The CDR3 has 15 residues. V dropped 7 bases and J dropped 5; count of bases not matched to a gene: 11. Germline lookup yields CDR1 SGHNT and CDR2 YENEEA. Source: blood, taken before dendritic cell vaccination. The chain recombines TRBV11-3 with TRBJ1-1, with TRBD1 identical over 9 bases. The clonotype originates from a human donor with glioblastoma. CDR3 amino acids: CASIAADRGGTEAFF. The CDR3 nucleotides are TGTGCCAGCATCGCCGCGGACAGGGGAGGTACTGAAGCTTTCTTT.